This TCR beta chain is from a study of human T cells and chemical hapten exposure. Study-wide context: The patch tests put 0.01% DPC on the skin of the upper back and were read 6 days later.

CDR3 length: 14 amino acids. Trimming cost V 5 bases and J 5 bases; bases outside gene matches: 8. Per the germline V gene, CDR1 is DFQATT and CDR2 is SNEGSKA (reference sequence). Individual cDNA molecules in this library carried unique molecular identifiers. Each CDR3 protein is one row after TCRdb ran MiXCR on the RACE reads. This table has 300,000 to 450,000 distinct CDR3 sequences, around 5.5% appearing once. The time point was: pre-sensitization, week 0. The treatment was: therapeutic diphenylcyclopropenone sensitization with weekly scalp DPC. Whole-study findings and limits: Versus controls, expanded TCRs had significantly more large CDR3 similarity clusters.

This clonotype has more than one count but fewer than ten. The antigen remains undetermined. The source is a woman aged 18-30 years with alopecia areata. Some clones in this sample may be carry-over from other donors' samples. V is TRBV20-1 and J is TRBJ2-5, with 10 bases lining up with TRBD1. The sequencing here drew on whole blood, taken in connection with sensitization to the hapten diphenylcyclopropenone (DPC). The CDR3 here is CSAFGQGGLETQYF. The CDR3 region has the DNA TGCAGTGCTTTCGGACAGGGGGGATTGGAGACCCAGTACTTC.